The clone carrying this T cell receptor beta chain was observed a few times. Antigen unknown. 5'RACE primed from the constant segment yielded TCR alpha and TCR beta cDNA libraries bearing sample barcodes and UMIs. TCRdb re-called the 5' RACE reads through MiXCR, storing one row per CDR3 protein. The sample includes around 340,000 distinct CDR3 sequences, roughly 13% seen only once; the top ten take about 20%. These data belong to a study of T-cell memory formation after mild COVID-19. Study results and caveats: The CD4+ clones that contracted clustered mainly within CM and EM, and the CD8+ clones concentrated in EMRA. Cross-reactive memory seemingly joined, as some responding clones were found in pre-infection memory.

Input material: PBMCs or a T cell subset sorted from them (not recorded which). This clonotype was obtained from a man younger than 35 who had mild COVID-19 (a few samples of this study predate the infection). Cell type and time point are not known.

For the CDR3, the DNA is TGTGCCAGCAGCCCGACTAGCGGGGGGGCTGGCGGGGAGCTGTTTTTT. Translation gives CASSPTSGGAGGELFF. V usage is TRBV7-6 and J usage is TRBJ2-2; TRBD2 agrees at 14 bases. This CDR3 region has 16 residues. Germline V CDR1 and CDR2: SGHVS, FNYEAQ. J gave up 7 bases and V 5 bases, and 6 bases lay outside the gene matches. Complete variable domain (other parts from reference TRBV7-6 and TRBJ2-2): GAGVSQSPRYKVTKRGQDVALRCDPISGHVSLYWYRQALGQGPEFLTYFNYEAQQDKSGLPNDRFSAERPEGSISTLTIQRTEQRDSAMYRCASSPTSGGAGGELFFGEGSRLTVL.